Listed below are T cell receptor beta chains from one sample, sequenced in a study of T cell responses to AZD1222 COVID-19 vaccine. Data came from immunoSEQ multiplex PCR; TCRdb stores just in-frame clones and leaves some out. The sample has under 150,000 clones; approximately 90% are singletons. Here the sequenced sample was peripheral blood, taken on day 0 of MenACWY control vaccination. The receptors come from an adult in good health. Each CDR3 is given with its conserved first and last residue. D genes are given only for firm matches. For some rows the clone size is stated as once, few or many, or as a class when expanded; others skip it.

size	D	V	J	CDR3	DNA
.	TRBD1	TRBV27	TRBJ1-3	CASSLTGTGDGNTIYF	TGTGCCAGCAGTTTAACAGGGACAGGCGATGGAAACACCATATATTTT
.	TRBD2	TRBV5-8	TRBJ2-7	CASSRTSGSYEQYF	TGTGCCAGCAGTCGGACTAGCGGGAGCTACGAGCAGTACTTC
.	.	TRBV30	TRBJ2-2	CAWRMRTGELFF	TGTGCCTGGAGGATGAGAACCGGGGAGCTGTTTTTT
.	TRBD1	TRBV12-5	TRBJ1-6	CASGLVLGQDSYNSPLHF	TGTGCTAGTGGTTTGGTATTGGGACAGGACTCCTATAATTCACCCCTCCACTTT
.	TRBD1	TRBV28	TRBJ2-7	CASSKTGGYEQYF	TGTGCCAGCAGTAAGACAGGGGGCTACGAGCAGTACTTC
.	.	TRBV24-1	TRBJ1-1	CATSGHGVNTEAFF	TGTGCCACCAGTGGGCACGGGGTCAACACTGAAGCTTTCTTT
.	.	TRBV7-2	TRBJ1-1	CASSLVKGTEAFF	TGTGCCAGCAGCTTAGTTAAGGGAACTGAAGCTTTCTTT
.	.	TRBV7-8	TRBJ1-1	CASSQSVDTEAFF	TGTGCCAGCAGCCAATCTGTCGACACTGAAGCTTTCTTT
.	.	TRBV7-3	TRBJ1-5	CASSLTSGLGQPQHF	TGTGCCAGCAGCTTAACTTCAGGGCTGGGACAGCCCCAGCATTTT
.	TRBD2	TRBV10-2	TRBJ2-1	CASSDPAGGHLAYNEQFF	TGCGCCAGCAGTGATCCAGCGGGAGGCCATTTAGCCTACAATGAGCAGTTCTTC
.	.	TRBV5-4	TRBJ1-6	CASGEGSGSPLHF	TGTGCCAGCGGAGAAGGGAGTGGATCACCCCTCCACTTT
.	TRBD1	TRBV29-1	TRBJ2-5	CSVDGERTGSWETQYF	TGCAGCGTTGATGGGGAAAGGACAGGGAGCTGGGAGACCCAGTACTTC
.	TRBD2	TRBV28	TRBJ2-1	CASSLGTSGYNEQFF	TGTGCCAGCAGTTTAGGGACTAGCGGGTACAATGAGCAGTTCTTC
.	.	TRBV7-9	TRBJ2-2	CASGPNTGELFF	TGTGCCAGCGGTCCGAACACCGGGGAGCTGTTTTTT
.	.	TRBV6-5	TRBJ1-5	CASSYGIGRNQPQHF	TGTGCCAGCAGTTACGGGATCGGCCGCAATCAGCCCCAGCATTTT
.	.	TRBV19	TRBJ2-5	CASSRLSMGETQYF	TGTGCCAGTAGCCGACTCTCCATGGGGGAGACCCAGTACTTC
.	.	TRBV6-5	TRBJ1-2	CASSYFQGPVRGYTF	TGTGCCAGCAGTTACTTCCAAGGACCAGTGAGGGGCTACACCTTC
.	.	TRBV27	TRBJ2-7	CASSWGVEQYF	TGTGCCAGCAGTTGGGGGGTCGAGCAGTACTTC
.	TRBD1	TRBV18	TRBJ2-1	CATCNPGQGGCEQFF	TGTGCCACCTGCAATCCGGGACAGGGCGGATGTGAGCAGTTCTTC
.	.	TRBV30	TRBJ2-7	CAWSYTSYEQYF	TGTGCCTGGAGTTATACCTCCTACGAGCAGTACTTC
.	.	TRBV4-2	TRBJ1-6	CASSQESGSSYNSPLHF	TGTGCCAGCAGCCAAGAGTCAGGGAGCTCCTATAATTCACCCCTCCACTTT
.	.	TRBV6-5	TRBJ1-2	CVAISGQRGYTF	TGTGTGGCGATCTCGGGACAAAGGGGCTACACCTTC
.	.	TRBV27	TRBJ2-7	CASSRRIPYEQYF	TGTGCCAGCAGTCGTCGAATCCCCTACGAGCAGTACTTC
.	TRBD1	TRBV19	TRBJ1-5	CASSPRQGNSNQPQHF	TGTGCCAGTAGTCCCCGACAGGGGAATAGCAATCAGCCCCAGCATTTT
.	.	TRBV10-2	TRBJ1-2	CASSDPGPAYGYTF	TGCGCCAGCAGTGACCCTGGACCGGCCTATGGCTACACCTTC
.	.	TRBV6-6	TRBJ2-2	CASTPAGELFF	TGTGCCAGCACTCCTGCCGGGGAGCTGTTTTTT
.	.	TRBV5-1	TRBJ2-1	CASSLEGGHVSYNEQFF	TGCGCCAGCAGCTTGGAAGGGGGACACGTCTCCTACAATGAGCAGTTCTTC
.	.	TRBV23-1	TRBJ1-1	CASSLRIGEYTEAFF	TGCGCCAGCAGTCTTAGGATAGGGGAATACACTGAAGCTTTCTTT
once	.	TRBV5-1	TRBJ1-5	CASSVDANSNQPQHF	TGCGCCAGCAGCGTGGACGCGAACAGCAATCAGCCCCAGCATTTT